This T cell receptor beta chain was observed in a study of tumor and adjacent non-tumor tissue in lung cancer. The overall study: Patients were aged about 31 to 85, 10 men and 4 to 6 women, stage I to III.

This sample's RNA came from whole unsorted tissue. The normal lung tissue was taken more than 3 cm from the tumor edge. Per the germline V gene, CDR1 is SQVTM and CDR2 is ANQGSEA. This CDR3 has 13 amino acids. In regard to this clonotype: At one boundary the junction diverges from the germline segment, which might be a read error.

Three rounds of nested PCR, following a modified ARM-PCR protocol, produced the TCRbeta library. TCRdb independently ran MiXCR on the multiplex PCR reads; one entry per CDR3 protein. The sample consists of around 75,000 distinct CDR3 sequences, approximately 68% of them appearing once. The rearrangement links TRBV29-1 to TRBJ2-6; D is possibly TRBD2 (5 bases). This receptor was identified in a woman between 50 and 59 years old with non-small cell lung cancer. The sample was distant non-tumor lung tissue. CDR3 region: CSLGETGTNVLTF. As DNA, the CDR3 is TGCAGCCTTGGGGAGACTGGGACCAACGTCCTGACTTTC.